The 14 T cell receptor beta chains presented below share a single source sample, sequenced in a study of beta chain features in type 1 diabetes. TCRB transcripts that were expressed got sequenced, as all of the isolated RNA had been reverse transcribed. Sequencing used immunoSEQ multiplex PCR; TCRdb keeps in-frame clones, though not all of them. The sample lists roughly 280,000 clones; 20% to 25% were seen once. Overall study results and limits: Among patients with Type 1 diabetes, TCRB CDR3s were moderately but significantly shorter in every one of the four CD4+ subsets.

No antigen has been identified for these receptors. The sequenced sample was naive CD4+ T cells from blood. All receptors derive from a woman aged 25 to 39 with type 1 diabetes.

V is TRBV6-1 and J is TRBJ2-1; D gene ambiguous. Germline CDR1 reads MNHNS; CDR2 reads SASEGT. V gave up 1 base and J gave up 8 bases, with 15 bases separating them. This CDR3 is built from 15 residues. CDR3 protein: CASSEGLMVADEQFF. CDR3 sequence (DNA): TGTGCCAGCAGTGAAGGCCTGATGGTGGCTGATGAGCAGTTCTTC.

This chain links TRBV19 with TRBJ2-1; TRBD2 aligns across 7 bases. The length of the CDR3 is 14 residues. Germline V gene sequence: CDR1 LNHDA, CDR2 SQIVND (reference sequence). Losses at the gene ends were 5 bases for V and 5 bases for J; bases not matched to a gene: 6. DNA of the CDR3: TGTGCCAGTAGTCCCAGCGGGAAGGACAATGAGCAGTTCTTC. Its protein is CASSPSGKDNEQFF.

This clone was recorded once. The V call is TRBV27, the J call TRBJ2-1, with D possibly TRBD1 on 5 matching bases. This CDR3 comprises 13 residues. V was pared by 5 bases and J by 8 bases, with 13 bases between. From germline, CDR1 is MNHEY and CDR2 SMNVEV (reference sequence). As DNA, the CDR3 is TGTGCCAGCAGTGAACAGGTTTGGGATGAGCAGTTCTTC. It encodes CASSEQVWDEQFF.

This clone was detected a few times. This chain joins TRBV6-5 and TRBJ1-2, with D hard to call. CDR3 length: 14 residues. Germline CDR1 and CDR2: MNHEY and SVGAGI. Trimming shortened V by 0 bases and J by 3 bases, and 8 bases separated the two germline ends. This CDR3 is CASSYSRAHYGYTF. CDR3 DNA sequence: TGTGCCAGCAGTTACTCGAGGGCTCACTATGGCTACACCTTC.

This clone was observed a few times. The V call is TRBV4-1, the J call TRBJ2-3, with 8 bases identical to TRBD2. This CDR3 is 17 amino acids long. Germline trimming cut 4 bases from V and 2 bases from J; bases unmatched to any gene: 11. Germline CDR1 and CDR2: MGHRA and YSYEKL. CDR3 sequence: CASSLGSGRDATDTQYF. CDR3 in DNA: TGCGCCAGCAGCCTCGGTTCCGGGAGGGATGCCACAGATACGCAGTATTTT.

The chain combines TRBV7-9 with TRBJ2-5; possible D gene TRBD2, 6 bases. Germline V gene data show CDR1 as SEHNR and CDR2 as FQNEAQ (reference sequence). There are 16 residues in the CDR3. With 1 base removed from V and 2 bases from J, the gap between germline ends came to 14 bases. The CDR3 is CASSLGGTAGQETQYF. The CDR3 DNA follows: TGTGCCAGCAGCTTAGGAGGGACCGCGGGGCAAGAGACCCAGTACTTC.

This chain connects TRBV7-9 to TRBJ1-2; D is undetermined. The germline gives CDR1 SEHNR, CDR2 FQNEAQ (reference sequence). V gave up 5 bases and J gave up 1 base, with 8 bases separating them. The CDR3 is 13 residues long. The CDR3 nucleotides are TGTGCCAGCAGCCCAAGGAGTAACTATGGCTACACCTTC. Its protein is CASSPRSNYGYTF.

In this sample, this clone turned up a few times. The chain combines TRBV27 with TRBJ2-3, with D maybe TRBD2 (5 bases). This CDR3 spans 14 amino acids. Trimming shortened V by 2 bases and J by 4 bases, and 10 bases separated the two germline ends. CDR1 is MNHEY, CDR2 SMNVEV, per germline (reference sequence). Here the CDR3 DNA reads TGTGCCAGCAGTTTAGAGGGATATGCAGATACGCAGTATTTT. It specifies CASSLEGYADTQYF.

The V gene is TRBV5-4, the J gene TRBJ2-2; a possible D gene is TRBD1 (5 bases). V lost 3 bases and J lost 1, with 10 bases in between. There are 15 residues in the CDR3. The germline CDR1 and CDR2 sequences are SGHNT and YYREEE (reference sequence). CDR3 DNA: TGTGCCAGCAGCTCCAGGGAAATGAACACCGGGGAGCTGTTTTTT. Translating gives CASSSREMNTGELFF.

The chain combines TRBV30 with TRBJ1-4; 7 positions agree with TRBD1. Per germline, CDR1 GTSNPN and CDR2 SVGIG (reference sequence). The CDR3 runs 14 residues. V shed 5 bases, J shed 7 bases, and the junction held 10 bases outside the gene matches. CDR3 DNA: TGTGCCTGGGGAACAGGGGCCGGTGGTGAAAAACTGTTTTTT. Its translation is CAWGTGAGGEKLFF.

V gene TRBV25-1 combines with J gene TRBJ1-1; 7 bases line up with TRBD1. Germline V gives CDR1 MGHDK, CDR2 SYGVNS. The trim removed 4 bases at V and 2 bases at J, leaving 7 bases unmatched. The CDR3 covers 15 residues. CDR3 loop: CASSAYRGPNTEAFF. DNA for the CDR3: TGTGCCAGCAGTGCCTACAGGGGACCCAACACTGAAGCTTTCTTT.

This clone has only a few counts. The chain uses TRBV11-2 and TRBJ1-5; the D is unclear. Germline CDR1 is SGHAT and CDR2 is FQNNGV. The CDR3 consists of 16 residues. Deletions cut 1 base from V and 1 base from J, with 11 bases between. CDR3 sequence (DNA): TGTGCCAGCAGCTTAGGTTGGAGGGAGAGCAATCAGCCCCAGCATTTT. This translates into CASSLGWRESNQPQHF. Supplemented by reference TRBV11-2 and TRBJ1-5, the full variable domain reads EAGVAQSPRYKIIEKRQSVAFWCNPISGHATLYWYQQILGQGPKLLIQFQNNGVVDDSQLPKDRFSAERLKGVDSTLKIQPAKLEDSAVYLCASSLGWRESNQPQHFGDGTRLSIL.

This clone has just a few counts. CDR3 amino acids: CASAPNTEAFF. In DNA form, the CDR3 reads TGTGCTAGTGCCCCAAACACTGAAGCTTTCTTT. The chain is built from TRBV12-5 and TRBJ1-1; no definite D call. Trimming left V 7 bases short and J 2 bases short, with 5 bases between. The germline V gene encodes CDR1 LGHNT and CDR2 FRNRAP. This CDR3 spans 11 amino acids.

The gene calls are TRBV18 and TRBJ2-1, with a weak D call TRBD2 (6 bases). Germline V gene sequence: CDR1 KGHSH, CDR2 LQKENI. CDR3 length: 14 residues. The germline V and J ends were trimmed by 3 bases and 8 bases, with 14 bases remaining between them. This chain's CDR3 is CASSPSTRSDEQFF. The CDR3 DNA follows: TGTGCCAGCTCACCCTCGACTAGATCGGATGAGCAGTTCTTC.